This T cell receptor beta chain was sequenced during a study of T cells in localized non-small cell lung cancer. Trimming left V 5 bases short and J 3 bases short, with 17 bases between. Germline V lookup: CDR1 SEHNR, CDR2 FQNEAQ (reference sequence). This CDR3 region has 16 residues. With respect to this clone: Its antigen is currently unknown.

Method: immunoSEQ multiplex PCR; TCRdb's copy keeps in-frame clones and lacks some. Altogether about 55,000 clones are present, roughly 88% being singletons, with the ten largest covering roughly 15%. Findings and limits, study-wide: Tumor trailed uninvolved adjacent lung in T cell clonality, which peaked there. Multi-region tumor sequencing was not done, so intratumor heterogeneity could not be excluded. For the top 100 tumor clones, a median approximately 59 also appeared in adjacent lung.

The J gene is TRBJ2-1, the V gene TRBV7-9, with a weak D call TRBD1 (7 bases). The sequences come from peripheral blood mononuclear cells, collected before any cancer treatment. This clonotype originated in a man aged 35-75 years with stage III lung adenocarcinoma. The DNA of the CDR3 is TGTGCCAGCAGCCCAACCGGGGGACAGTTCTACAATGAGCAGTTCTTC. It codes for CASSPTGGQFYNEQFF.